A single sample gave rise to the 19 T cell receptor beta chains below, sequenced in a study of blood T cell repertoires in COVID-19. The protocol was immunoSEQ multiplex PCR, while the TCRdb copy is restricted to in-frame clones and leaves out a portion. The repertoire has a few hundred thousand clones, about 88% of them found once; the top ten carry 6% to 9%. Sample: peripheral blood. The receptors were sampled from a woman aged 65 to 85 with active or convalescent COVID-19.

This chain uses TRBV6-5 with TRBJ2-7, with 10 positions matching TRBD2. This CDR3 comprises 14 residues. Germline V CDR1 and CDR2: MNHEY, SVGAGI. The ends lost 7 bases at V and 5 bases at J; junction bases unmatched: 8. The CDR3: CASTPTSGVNEQYF. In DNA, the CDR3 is TGTGCCAGCACCCCAACTAGCGGGGTAAACGAGCAGTACTTC.

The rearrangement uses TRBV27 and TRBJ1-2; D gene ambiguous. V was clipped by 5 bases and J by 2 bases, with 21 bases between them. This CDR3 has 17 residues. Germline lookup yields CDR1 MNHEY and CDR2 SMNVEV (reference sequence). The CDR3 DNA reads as TGTGCCAGCAGTCTATACCCCCGCGGAGAAGTAAACTATGGCTACACCTTC. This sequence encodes CASSLYPRGEVNYGYTF.

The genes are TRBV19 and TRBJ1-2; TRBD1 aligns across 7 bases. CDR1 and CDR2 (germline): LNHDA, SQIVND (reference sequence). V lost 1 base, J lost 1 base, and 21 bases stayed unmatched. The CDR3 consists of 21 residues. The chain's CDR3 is CASSIGERGGTPGQINYGYTF. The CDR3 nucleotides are TGTGCCAGTAGTATAGGCGAAAGAGGGGGAACACCGGGACAGATTAACTATGGCTACACCTTC.

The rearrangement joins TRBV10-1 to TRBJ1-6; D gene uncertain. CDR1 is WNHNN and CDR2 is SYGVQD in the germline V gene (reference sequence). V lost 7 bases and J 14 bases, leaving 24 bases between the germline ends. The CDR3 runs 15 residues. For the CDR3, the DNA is TGCGCCAGCAACAGAAGACGGCGGGCTGTTGGCACCCTCCACTTT. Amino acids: CASNRRRRAVGTLHF.

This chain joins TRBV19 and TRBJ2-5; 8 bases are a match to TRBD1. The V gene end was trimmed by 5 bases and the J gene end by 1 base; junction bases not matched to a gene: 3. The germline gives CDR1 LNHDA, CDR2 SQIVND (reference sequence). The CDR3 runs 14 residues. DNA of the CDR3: TGTGCCAGTAGTTCAGGGGGCTCCCAAGAGACCCAGTACTTC. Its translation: CASSSGGSQETQYF.

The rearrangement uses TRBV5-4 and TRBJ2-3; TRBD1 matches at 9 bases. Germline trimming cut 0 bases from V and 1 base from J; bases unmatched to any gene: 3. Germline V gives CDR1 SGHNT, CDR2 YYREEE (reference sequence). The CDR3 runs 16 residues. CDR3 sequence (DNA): TGTGCCAGCAGCTTGGTTTGGACAGGGGGCACAGATACGCAGTATTTT. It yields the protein CASSLVWTGGTDTQYF.

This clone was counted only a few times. CDR3 in amino acids: CASSPGTGTATQPQHF. The CDR3 bases are TGTGCCAGCAGCCCCGGCACCGGGACTGCGACTCAGCCCCAGCATTTT. The rearrangement joins TRBV7-9 to TRBJ1-5, with D possibly being TRBD1 (5 bases). The CDR3 sequence is 16 residues long. CDR1 is SEHNR and CDR2 is FQNEAQ in the germline V gene (reference sequence). V shed 5 bases and J shed 6 bases, with 20 bases lying between them.

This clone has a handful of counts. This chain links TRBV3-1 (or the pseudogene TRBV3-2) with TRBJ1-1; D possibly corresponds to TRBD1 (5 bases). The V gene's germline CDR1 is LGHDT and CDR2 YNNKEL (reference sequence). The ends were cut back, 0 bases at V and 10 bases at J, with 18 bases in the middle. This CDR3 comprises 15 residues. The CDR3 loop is CASSQDMGRDKGAFF. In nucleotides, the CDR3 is TGTGCCAGCAGCCAAGATATGGGCAGGGATAAGGGAGCTTTCTTT.

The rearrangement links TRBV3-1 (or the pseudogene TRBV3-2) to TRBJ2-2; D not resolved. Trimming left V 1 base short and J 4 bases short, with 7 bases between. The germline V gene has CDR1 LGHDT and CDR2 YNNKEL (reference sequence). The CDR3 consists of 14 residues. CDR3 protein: CASSQVPRTGELFF. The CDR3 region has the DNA TGTGCCAGCAGCCAAGTTCCCCGCACCGGGGAGCTGTTTTTT.

CDR3 residues: CSVGTGTHTEAFF. The DNA for the CDR3 is TGCAGCGTTGGCACCGGGACACACACTGAAGCTTTCTTT. The chain combines TRBV29-1 with TRBJ1-1, with D maybe TRBD1 (6 bases). Trimming pared 4 bases from V and 3 bases from J, leaving 12 bases between. CDR3 length equals 13 residues. Germline loops: CDR1 SQVTM, CDR2 ANQGSEA.

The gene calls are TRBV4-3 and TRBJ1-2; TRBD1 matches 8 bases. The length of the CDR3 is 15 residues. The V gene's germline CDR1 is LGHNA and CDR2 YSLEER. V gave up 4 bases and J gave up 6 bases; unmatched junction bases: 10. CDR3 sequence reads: CASSRVQGGGDGYTF. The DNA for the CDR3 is TGCGCCAGCAGCCGCGTACAGGGGGGCGGAGATGGCTACACCTTC.

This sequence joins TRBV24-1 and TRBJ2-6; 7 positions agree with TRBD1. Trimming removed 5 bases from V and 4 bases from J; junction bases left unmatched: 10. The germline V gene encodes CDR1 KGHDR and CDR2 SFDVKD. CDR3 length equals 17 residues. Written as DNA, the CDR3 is TGTGCCACCAGTGGTCGGACAGGTTCCTCAGGGGCCAACGTCCTGACTTTC. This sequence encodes CATSGRTGSSGANVLTF.

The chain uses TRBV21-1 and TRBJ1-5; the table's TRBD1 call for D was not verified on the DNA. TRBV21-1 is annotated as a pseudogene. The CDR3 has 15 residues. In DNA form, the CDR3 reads TGTGCCAGCAGGACCGACAGAGGAGGCAATCAGCCCCAGCATTTT. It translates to CASRTDRGGNQPQHF.

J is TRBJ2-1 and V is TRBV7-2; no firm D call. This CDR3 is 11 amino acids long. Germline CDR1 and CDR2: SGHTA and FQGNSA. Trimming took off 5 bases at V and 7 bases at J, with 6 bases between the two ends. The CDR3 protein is CASSPQNEQFF. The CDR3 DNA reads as TGTGCCAGCAGCCCCCAAAATGAGCAGTTCTTC.

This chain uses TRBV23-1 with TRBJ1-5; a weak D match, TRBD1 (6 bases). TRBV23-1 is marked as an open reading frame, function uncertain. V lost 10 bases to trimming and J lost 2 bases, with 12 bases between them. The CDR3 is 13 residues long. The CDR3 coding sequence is TGCGCCATGACACAGGGCTGCAATCAGCCCCAGCATTTT. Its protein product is CAMTQGCNQPQHF.

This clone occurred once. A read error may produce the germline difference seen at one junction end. CDR3 loop: CSAFLPGGDPF. The CDR3 DNA reads as TGCAGTGCTTTCCTCCCGGGTGGTGACCCCTTC. The V call is TRBV20-1, the J call TRBJ1-2; D gene uncertain. Germline loops: CDR1 DFQATT, CDR2 SNEGSKA (reference sequence). This CDR3 contains 11 residues.

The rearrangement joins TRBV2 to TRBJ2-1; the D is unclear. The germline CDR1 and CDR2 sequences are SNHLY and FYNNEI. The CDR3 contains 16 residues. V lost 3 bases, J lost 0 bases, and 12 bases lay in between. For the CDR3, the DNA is TGTGCCAGCAGTGAGTGGCAGGTTAGCTCCTACAATGAGCAGTTCTTC. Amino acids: CASSEWQVSSYNEQFF.

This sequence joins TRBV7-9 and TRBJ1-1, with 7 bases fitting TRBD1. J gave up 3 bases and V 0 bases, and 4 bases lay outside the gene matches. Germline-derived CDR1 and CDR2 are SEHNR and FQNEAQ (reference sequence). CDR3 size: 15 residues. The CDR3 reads CASSLARTGDTEAFF. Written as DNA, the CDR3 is TGTGCCAGCAGCTTAGCGCGTACAGGGGACACTGAAGCTTTCTTT. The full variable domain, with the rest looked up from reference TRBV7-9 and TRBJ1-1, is DTGVSQNPRHKITKRGQNVTFRCDPISEHNRLYWYRQTLGQGPEFLTYFQNEAQLEKSRLLSDRFSAERPKGSFSTLEIQRTEQGDSAMYLCASSLARTGDTEAFFGQGTRLTVV.

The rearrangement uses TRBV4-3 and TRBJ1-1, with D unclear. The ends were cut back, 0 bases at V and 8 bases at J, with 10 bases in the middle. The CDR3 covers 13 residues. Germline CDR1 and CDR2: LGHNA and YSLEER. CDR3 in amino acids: CASSQERREEAFF. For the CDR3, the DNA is TGCGCCAGCAGCCAAGAGAGGAGGGAGGAAGCTTTCTTT.